Below, 26 T cell receptor beta chains from the same sample are listed, as sequenced in a study of T cells in Graves' hyperthyroidism and ophthalmopathy. The source material, RNA transcripts, was used to amplify TCR beta CDR3 regions. A set of HTBI primers served as the primers for a first-round RT-PCR of the TCR CDR3. TCRdb ran MiXCR on the multiplex PCR reads and lists one entry per CDR3 protein. Among a few hundred thousand distinct CDR3 sequences listed, about 43% were seen once. The sample comprised peripheral blood or thyroid tissue (not recorded which). The receptors were gathered from an adult woman with Graves' disease, either hyperthyroidism or ophthalmopathy (not recorded which).

This clonotype showed up many times. The chain has TRBV12-3 or TRBV12-4 and TRBJ1-2; TRBD1 aligns across 9 bases. CDR3 length: 15 residues. The trim removed 5 bases at V and 4 bases at J, leaving 8 bases unmatched. The CDR3 coding sequence is TGTGCCAGCAGTACCCGGACAGGGGCTTCCTATGGCTACACCTTC. It is translated as CASSTRTGASYGYTF.

The J gene is TRBJ2-5, the V gene TRBV2; weak D call: TRBD2 (5 bases). The CDR3 length is 18 residues. The ends were cut back, 4 bases at V and 4 bases at J, with 25 bases in the middle. CDR1 is SNHLY, CDR2 FYNNEI, per germline. DNA of the CDR3: TGTGCCAGCAGTGCTGGGGATTCCGGACTTAGGCCCCTAGAGACCCAGTACTTC. Protein: CASSAGDSGLRPLETQYF.

The gene calls are TRBV7-9 and TRBJ1-4, with a weak D call TRBD1 (6 bases). In germline, CDR1 is SEHNR, CDR2 FQNEAQ (reference sequence). V lost 5 bases and J 10 bases, leaving 23 bases between the germline ends. The CDR3 totals 16 residues. CDR3: CASSQGLGGGGGKLFF. DNA of the CDR3: TGTGCCAGCAGCCAAGGCCTGGGGGGGGGCGGAGGAAAACTGTTTTTT.

At least ten counts were recorded for this clonotype. The CDR3 reads CASSLAGVGNTIYF. The CDR3 bases are TGTGCCAGCAGTTTGGCAGGGGTGGGGAACACCATATATTTT. The chain has TRBV12-3 or TRBV12-4 and TRBJ1-3; D perhaps matches TRBD1 (6 bases). The V end lost 3 bases, the J end lost 7 bases, and 13 bases lay between the germline ends. The CDR3 has 14 residues.

This clonotype has just a few counts. This chain connects TRBV15 to TRBJ2-7; maybe TRBD1 (6 bases). CDR3 size: 16 residues. CDR1 is LNHNV and CDR2 is YYDKDF in the germline V gene (reference sequence). Deletions cut 2 bases from V and 1 base from J, with 15 bases between. The chain's CDR3 is CATSRYRDTVSYEQYF. The DNA for the CDR3 is TGTGCCACCAGCAGATACCGGGACACCGTTTCCTACGAGCAGTACTTC.

In DNA, the CDR3 is TGTGCCAGCAGCCAAGACCCCGAAACCACCGGGGAGCTGTTTTTT. Protein product: CASSQDPETTGELFF. This chain uses TRBV5-4 with TRBJ2-2; D not resolved. Germline CDR1 is SGHNT and CDR2 is YYREEE (reference sequence). The V and J ends lost 4 bases and 4 bases respectively, with 14 bases between them. The CDR3 totals 15 residues.

At least ten counts were recorded for this clonotype. This chain uses TRBV27 with TRBJ2-2; no firm D call. V was clipped by 7 bases and J by 7 bases, with 13 bases between them. The CDR3 is 13 residues long. In germline, CDR1 is MNHEY, CDR2 SMNVEV (reference sequence). CDR3 sequence: CASNNLGFGELFF. The CDR3 nucleotides are TGTGCCAGCAACAATCTGGGGTTCGGGGAGCTGTTTTTT.

The V call is TRBV7-3, the J call TRBJ1-1; no reliable D call. Germline CDR1 reads SGHTA; CDR2 reads FQGTGA. This CDR3 has 11 residues. V dropped 1 base and J dropped 11 bases, with 8 bases sitting between them. Written as DNA, the CDR3 is TGTGCCAGCAGCTTAAATGCCGGGGCTTTCTTT. It is translated as CASSLNAGAFF.

This chain joins TRBV25-1 and TRBJ1-5; a weak D match, TRBD1 (5 bases). V shed 8 bases and J shed 5 bases, with 25 bases lying between them. The CDR3 covers 17 residues. The germline V gene encodes CDR1 MGHDK and CDR2 SYGVNS. The CDR3 loop reads CASWGEGTGLPHQPQHF. CDR3 nucleotide sequence: TGTGCCAGCTGGGGAGAAGGGACCGGCCTACCCCATCAGCCCCAGCATTTT.

This clonotype came up many times. The rearrangement uses TRBV5-1 and TRBJ2-7, with a tentative D call TRBD2 (7 bases). Germline V gives CDR1 SGHRS, CDR2 YFSETQ. The CDR3 loop spans 15 amino acids. Between the trimmed V and J ends, which lost 6 bases and 8 bases, there was a span of 24 bases. CDR3 amino acids: CASNEVAGAPLQQYF. In nucleotides, the CDR3 is TGCGCCAGCAACGAGGTGGCGGGGGCCCCCCTACAGCAGTACTTC.

The rearrangement links TRBV29-1 to TRBJ1-2; 7 bases are a match to TRBD1. The J segment lost 3 bases and the V segment lost 4 bases, leaving 5 bases of the junction unmatched. CDR3 length: 13 amino acids. Germline V gene sequence: CDR1 SQVTM, CDR2 ANQGSEA. In DNA form, the CDR3 reads TGCAGCGTTGCTCGTGGACAGGACTATGGCTACACCTTC. It specifies CSVARGQDYGYTF.

Turning to this clonotype: Germline and junction disagree at one end, which may indicate a read error. The chain combines TRBV19 with TRBJ2-6, with unresolved D. The CDR3 covers 13 residues. CDR1 is LNHDA and CDR2 is SQIVND in the germline V gene (reference sequence). CDR3 sequence (DNA): TGTGCCAGTAGTATGACCGGTGGGAACACTGAAGCTTTC. It translates to CASSMTGGNTEAF.

Ten or more counts support this clonotype. This chain connects TRBV24-1 to TRBJ1-2; D unresolved. V was trimmed by 7 bases and J by 4 bases, leaving 18 bases between them. Germline CDR1 is KGHDR and CDR2 is SFDVKD. The CDR3 extends over 15 amino acids. In nucleotides, the CDR3 is TGTGCCACCAGCCATTCCCGAGAGGGAAGCTATGGCTACACCTTC. It is translated as CATSHSREGSYGYTF.

This clonotype was counted between two and nine times. CDR3 residues: CASSRFDSGELFF. The CDR3 nucleotides are TGTGCCAGCAGCCGGTTTGATAGCGGGGAGCTGTTTTTT. This sequence joins TRBV2 and TRBJ2-2; D not resolved. CDR3 length: 13 amino acids. CDR1 is SNHLY and CDR2 is FYNNEI in the germline V gene. Trimming took off 6 bases at V and 7 bases at J, with 12 bases between the two ends.

This clonotype was counted once. The chain recombines TRBV2 with TRBJ2-5; TRBD1 agrees at 8 bases. The V gene end was trimmed by 6 bases and the J gene end by 9 bases; junction bases not matched to a gene: 9. This CDR3 has 13 residues. Germline lookup yields CDR1 SNHLY and CDR2 FYNNEI. CDR3: CASRETGVQPQYF. The DNA for the CDR3 is TGTGCCAGCAGAGAGACAGGGGTTCAGCCCCAGTACTTC.

The J gene is TRBJ1-2, the V gene TRBV9; tentatively, D is TRBD1 (6 bases). This CDR3 spans 15 amino acids. The V end lost 4 bases, the J end lost 3 bases, and 16 bases lay between the germline ends. CDR1 SGDLS and CDR2 YYNGEE come from the germline V gene. The CDR3 bases are TGTGCCAGCAGCTCCCCCAGGGGACGGGACTATGGCTACACCTTC. It specifies CASSSPRGRDYGYTF.

CDR3 DNA: TGTGCCTGGAGTGGTGGGGGGCTCGCTGAAGCTTTCTTT. It translates to CAWSGGGLAEAFF. The chain has TRBV30 and TRBJ1-1, with a possible D match to TRBD1 (6 bases). The CDR3 covers 13 residues. Germline V CDR1 and CDR2: GTSNPN, SVGIG (reference sequence). Trimming stripped 1 base from V and 6 bases from J, with 12 bases between.

This clonotype came up many times. The chain has TRBV6-5 and TRBJ2-5; D remains ambiguous. Trimming removed 7 bases at V and 2 bases at J, with 20 bases between. The CDR3 covers 16 residues. Germline CDR1 reads MNHEY; CDR2 reads SVGAGI. As DNA, the CDR3 is TGTGCCAGCATACGTCTATCGGGTGGGCCTCAAGAGACCCAGTACTTC. Its translation is CASIRLSGGPQETQYF.

The J gene is TRBJ2-7, the V gene TRBV10-3, with TRBD1 matching 8 bases. This CDR3 spans 14 amino acids. Trimming cost V 10 bases and J 4 bases; bases outside gene matches: 12. CDR1 ENHRY and CDR2 SYGVKD come from the germline V gene. CDR3 loop: CASSGGQGQYEQYF. In nucleotides, the CDR3 is TGTGCCAGCTCAGGAGGACAGGGTCAGTACGAGCAGTACTTC.

The chain recombines TRBV29-1 with TRBJ2-5; D not resolved. The CDR3 has 12 amino acids. V lost 1 base and J 7 bases, leaving 10 bases between the germline ends. In germline, CDR1 is SQVTM, CDR2 ANQGSEA. The CDR3: CSVEGIGSTQYF. CDR3 nucleotides: TGCAGCGTTGAAGGAATCGGCTCGACCCAGTACTTC.

This clonotype was seen many times. The junction shows a germline mismatch at one end, possibly a read error. The chain employs TRBV6-2 or TRBV6-3 and TRBJ2-7; possible D gene TRBD2, 5 bases. There are 14 residues in the CDR3. Germline loops: CDR1 MNHEY, CDR2 SVGEGT. CDR3 in amino acids: CASSHPDFSHEQYF. DNA of the CDR3: TGTGCCAGCAGTCACCCGGACTTCTCCCACGAGCAGTACTTC.

About this clonotype: A read error may account for a junction end that differs from germline. V and J are TRBV7-7 and TRBJ1-5; D gene uncertain. The CDR3 contains 13 residues. Germline loops: CDR1 SSHAT, CDR2 FNYEAQ (reference sequence). CDR3 loop: CASSKTPQETQHF. For the CDR3, the DNA is TGTGCTAGCAGCAAGACACCCCAAGAGACCCAGCATTTT.

V usage is TRBV7-9 and J usage is TRBJ1-1, with D possibly being TRBD1 (5 bases). Per the germline V gene, CDR1 is SEHNR and CDR2 is FQNEAQ (reference sequence). The CDR3 covers 11 residues. V shed 5 bases and J shed 14 bases, with 15 bases lying between them. This CDR3 reads CASSPLNRGFF. The CDR3 DNA follows: TGTGCCAGCAGCCCCCTAAATAGGGGATTCTTT.

The chain has TRBV29-1 and TRBJ1-6; TRBD1 matches at 9 bases. V was clipped by 5 bases and J by 3 bases; unmatched bases: 8. The CDR3 contains 16 residues. Germline assignment: CDR1 SQVTM and CDR2 ANQGSEA. In nucleotides, the CDR3 is TGCAGCGTTTGCCCGGGACAGGGCTACTATAATTCACCCCTCCACTTT. Encoded protein: CSVCPGQGYYNSPLHF.

This clonotype came up many times. The genes are TRBV5-1 and TRBJ2-5; D is unresolved. Trimming left V 4 bases short and J 4 bases short, with 11 bases between. The CDR3 covers 13 residues. Per germline, CDR1 SGHRS and CDR2 YFSETQ. The CDR3 sequence: CASSADRSETQYF. CDR3 coding DNA: TGCGCCAGCAGCGCTGACCGCTCAGAGACCCAGTACTTC.

J is TRBJ2-7 and V is TRBV15; either TRBD1 or TRBD2 may fit D (5 bases each). Trimming left V 4 bases short and J 3 bases short, with 13 bases between. Germline CDR1 reads LNHNV; CDR2 reads YYDKDF (reference sequence). This CDR3 contains 14 residues. This CDR3 reads CATSTRDGRYEQYF. CDR3 DNA: TGTGCCACCAGCACGAGGGACGGGCGCTACGAGCAGTACTTC.